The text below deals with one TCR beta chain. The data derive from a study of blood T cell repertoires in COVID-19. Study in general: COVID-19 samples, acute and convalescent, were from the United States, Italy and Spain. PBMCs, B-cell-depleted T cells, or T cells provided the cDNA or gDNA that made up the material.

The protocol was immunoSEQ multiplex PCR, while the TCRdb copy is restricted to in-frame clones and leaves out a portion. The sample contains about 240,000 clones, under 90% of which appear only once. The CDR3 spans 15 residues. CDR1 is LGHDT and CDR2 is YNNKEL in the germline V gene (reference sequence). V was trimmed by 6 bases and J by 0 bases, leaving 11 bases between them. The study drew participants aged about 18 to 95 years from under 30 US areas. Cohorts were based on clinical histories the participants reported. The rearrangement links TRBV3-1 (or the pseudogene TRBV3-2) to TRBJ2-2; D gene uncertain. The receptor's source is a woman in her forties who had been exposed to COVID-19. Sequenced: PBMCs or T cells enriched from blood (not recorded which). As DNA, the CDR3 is TGTGCCAGCAGAAAAACAGCAGCGAACACCGGGGAGCTGTTTTTT. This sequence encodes CASRKTAANTGELFF.